The entry below gives a single TCR beta chain sequence along with its context. The data were taken from a study of shared clonotypes between healthy human individuals. V was trimmed by 5 bases and J by 1 base, leaving 11 bases between them. The CDR3 extends over 14 amino acids. The germline V gene encodes CDR1 LNHDA and CDR2 SQIVND (reference sequence). The repertoire was sequenced with immunoSEQ multiplex PCR; TCRdb's copy has only in-frame clones and lacks some. The table records 400,000 to 500,000 clones, 79% of them present only once. Genomic DNA for unsorted samples, which was extracted with the QIAamp DNA Blood Mini kit, came from 85 million to 90 million PBMCs.

The V gene is TRBV19, the J gene TRBJ1-1; D perhaps matches TRBD1 (5 bases). The material sequenced was PBMCs. This TCR was sampled from a woman in her 40s in good health. Some clones in this sample may be carry-over from other donors' samples. The CDR3 DNA is TGTGCCAGTAGTTCCGGGACCCAGAACACTGAAGCTTTCTTT. It yields the protein CASSSGTQNTEAFF.